What follows describes a single T cell receptor beta chain. The target antigen is unknown. Produced via immunoSEQ multiplex PCR; TCRdb's table is partial and in-frame only. The sample includes around 100,000 clones, around 84% of them seen just once. The sample belongs to a study of T cell responses to AZD1222 COVID-19 vaccine. This CDR3 comprises 14 residues. Trimming cost V 8 bases and J 7 bases; bases outside gene matches: 10. The germline V gene has CDR1 SNHLY and CDR2 FYNNEI. The study, taken as a whole, reports: Reports indicate that nearly half of spike-specific TCRs are directed at unmutated variant regions. Donors skewed white British and female; clonal diversity was possibly underestimated. The study identified only six AZD1222 recipients as seropositive at baseline.

The chain couples TRBV2 to TRBJ1-5; TRBD1 aligns across 8 bases. The input for sequencing was peripheral blood, taken 28 days after the second AZD1222 dose. The TCR was taken from an adult who received the AZD1222 COVID-19 vaccine. As DNA, the CDR3 is TGTGCCAGCGGGGGACAGGCTCTGGGGCAGCCCCAGCATTTT. As protein: CASGGQALGQPQHF.